These 4 T cell receptor beta chains came from one sample sequenced in a study of shared clonotypes between healthy human individuals. The repertoire was sequenced with immunoSEQ multiplex PCR; TCRdb's copy has only in-frame clones and lacks some. The sample holds 2,500,000 or so clones, just under 95% seen once. The sample was naive CD4+ T cells from PBMCs. Described subset: CD45RA+ positively selected. These TCRs come from a man aged 18-30 years in good health. Some clones in this sample may be carry-over from other donors' samples.

This sequence joins TRBV5-6 and TRBJ2-1, with 7 bases that match TRBD1. The junction had 4 bases not matched to a gene; V was cut back by 1 base and J by 6 bases. CDR1 SGHDT and CDR2 YYEEEE come from the germline V gene. The length of the CDR3 is 14 residues. In DNA form, the CDR3 reads TGTGCCAGCAGCTTGCGGACAGGCCTCAATGAGCAGTTCTTC. Its translation is CASSLRTGLNEQFF.

The chain joins TRBV5-1 to TRBJ2-5; D may be TRBD2 (6 bases). Trimming shortened V by 4 bases and J by 5 bases, and 15 bases separated the two germline ends. This CDR3 is 14 amino acids long. Germline V CDR1 and CDR2: SGHRS, YFSETQ. In DNA, the CDR3 is TGCGCCAGCAGCGAGCCGGAGGGAGTGGAGACCCAGTACTTC. As protein: CASSEPEGVETQYF.

The chain is built from TRBV6-5 and TRBJ1-3, with D uncertain. Germline CDR1 reads MNHEY; CDR2 reads SVGAGI. With 4 bases removed from V and 0 bases from J, the gap between germline ends came to 7 bases. This CDR3 has 14 amino acids. The CDR3 region is CASSSPGSGNTIYF. CDR3 bases: TGTGCCAGCAGTTCTCCTGGCTCTGGAAACACCATATATTTT.

Concerning this clone itself: Other DNA sequences in the sample encode the same CDR3. The chain couples TRBV28 to TRBJ2-7; 7 nucleotides line up with TRBD2. The CDR3 covers 15 residues. The V and J ends lost 2 bases and 0 bases, in that order; junction bases with no gene match: 4. CDR1 and CDR2 (germline): MDHEN, SYDVKM. CDR3 amino acids: CASSLVAGPSYEQYF. The CDR3 DNA reads as TGTGCCAGCAGTTTAGTAGCGGGCCCCTCCTACGAGCAGTACTTC.